The sequence of this T cell receptor (beta chain) was determined in a study of T cell responses to AZD1222 COVID-19 vaccine. Study-wide results and caveats: Repertoires were collected only later (after the peak T cell response had occurred).

TCRdb's copy holds only in-frame clones and misses some; the assay was immunoSEQ multiplex PCR. Seen here are around 140,000 clones, 85% to 90% observed once, and the top ten hold roughly 1.7%. Of note for this clone: The antigen is unknown.

The CDR3 has 13 residues. V shed 8 bases and J shed 5 bases, with 13 bases lying between them. Sample: peripheral blood, taken on day 0 of AZD1222 vaccination. The TCR originated in an adult in good health. The chain has TRBV12-3 or TRBV12-4 and TRBJ1-5; D gene uncertain. CDR3 loop: CASSLGRHQPQHF. The CDR3 DNA reads TGTGCCAGCTCCCTGGGCCGACATCAGCCCCAGCATTTT.